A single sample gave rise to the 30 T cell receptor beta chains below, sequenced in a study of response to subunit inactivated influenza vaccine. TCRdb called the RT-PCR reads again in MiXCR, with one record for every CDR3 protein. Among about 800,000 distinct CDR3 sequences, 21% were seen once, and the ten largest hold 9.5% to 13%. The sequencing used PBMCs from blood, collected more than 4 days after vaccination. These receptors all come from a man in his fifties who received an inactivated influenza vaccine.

The chain's CDR3 is CASSYGLTGEQYF. In nucleotides, the CDR3 is TGTGCCAGCAGTTATGGCCTAACGGGGGAGCAGTACTTC. The chain combines TRBV6-2 or TRBV6-3 with TRBJ2-7, with D possibly TRBD2 on 5 matching bases. The ends were cut back, 3 bases at V and 7 bases at J, with 13 bases in the middle. The length of the CDR3 is 13 residues. CDR1 is MNHEY and CDR2 is SVGEGT in the germline V gene.

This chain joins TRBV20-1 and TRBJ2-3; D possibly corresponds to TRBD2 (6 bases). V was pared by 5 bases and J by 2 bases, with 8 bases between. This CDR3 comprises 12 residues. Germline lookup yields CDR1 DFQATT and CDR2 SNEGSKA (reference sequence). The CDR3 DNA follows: TGCAGTGCTCCGCGGGACACAGATACGCAGTATTTT. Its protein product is CSAPRDTDTQYF.

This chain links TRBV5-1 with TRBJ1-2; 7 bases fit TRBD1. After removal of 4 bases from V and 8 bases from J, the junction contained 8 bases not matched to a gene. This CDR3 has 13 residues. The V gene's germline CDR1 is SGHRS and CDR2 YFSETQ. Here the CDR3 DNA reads TGCGCCAGCAGCCCCAGACAGGGCGGAGGCTACACCTTC. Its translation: CASSPRQGGGYTF.

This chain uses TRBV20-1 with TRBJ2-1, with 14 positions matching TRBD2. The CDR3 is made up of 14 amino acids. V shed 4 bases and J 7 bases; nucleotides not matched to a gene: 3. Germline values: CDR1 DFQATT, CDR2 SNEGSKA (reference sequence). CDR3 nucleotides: TGCAGTGCTATAGGACTAGCGGGAGGTAATGAGCAGTTCTTC. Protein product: CSAIGLAGGNEQFF.

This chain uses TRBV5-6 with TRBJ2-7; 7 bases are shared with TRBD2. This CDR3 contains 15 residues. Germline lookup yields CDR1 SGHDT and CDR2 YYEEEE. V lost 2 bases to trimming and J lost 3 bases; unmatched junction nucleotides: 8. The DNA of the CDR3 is TGTGCCAGCAGCTTTAGGGCTAGCGGAATCTACGAGCAGTACTTC. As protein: CASSFRASGIYEQYF.

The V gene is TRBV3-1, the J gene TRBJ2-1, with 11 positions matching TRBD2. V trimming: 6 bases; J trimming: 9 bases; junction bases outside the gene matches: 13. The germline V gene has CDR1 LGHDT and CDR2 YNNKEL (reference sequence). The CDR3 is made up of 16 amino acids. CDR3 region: CASSRLAGTGSGEQFF. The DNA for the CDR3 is TGTGCCAGCAGTCGACTAGCGGGAACTGGGTCGGGTGAGCAGTTCTTC.

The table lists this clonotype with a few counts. Here the CDR3 reads CASSQGRQNARETQYF. As DNA, the CDR3 is TGTGCCAGCAGCCAAGGGCGACAGAACGCTAGGGAGACCCAGTACTTC. The chain couples TRBV7-8 to TRBJ2-5, with D possibly matching TRBD1 (5 bases). Trimming cost V 5 bases and J 5 bases, with 21 bases left between them. CDR1 SGHVS and CDR2 FQNEAQ come from the germline V gene. The CDR3 runs 16 residues.

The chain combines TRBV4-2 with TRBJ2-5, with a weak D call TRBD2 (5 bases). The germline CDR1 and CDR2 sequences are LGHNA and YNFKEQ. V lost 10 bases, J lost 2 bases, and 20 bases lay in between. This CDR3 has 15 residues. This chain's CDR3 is CAMGPGLLRQETQYF. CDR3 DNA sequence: TGTGCCATGGGCCCTGGACTCCTGAGGCAAGAGACCCAGTACTTC.

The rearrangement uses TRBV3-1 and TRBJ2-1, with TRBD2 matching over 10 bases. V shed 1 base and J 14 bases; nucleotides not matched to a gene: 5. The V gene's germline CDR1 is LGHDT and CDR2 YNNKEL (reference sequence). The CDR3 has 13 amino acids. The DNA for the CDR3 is TGTGCCAGCAGCCAAGCCTGGAGCGGGGGGGAGTTCTTC. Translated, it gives CASSQAWSGGEFF.

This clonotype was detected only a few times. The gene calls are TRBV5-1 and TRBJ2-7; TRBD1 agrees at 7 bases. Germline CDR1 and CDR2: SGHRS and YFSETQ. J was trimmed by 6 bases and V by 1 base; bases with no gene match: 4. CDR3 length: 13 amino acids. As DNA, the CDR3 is TGCGCCAGCAGCTTGACAGGGGAGAGCGAGCAGTACTTC. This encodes CASSLTGESEQYF.

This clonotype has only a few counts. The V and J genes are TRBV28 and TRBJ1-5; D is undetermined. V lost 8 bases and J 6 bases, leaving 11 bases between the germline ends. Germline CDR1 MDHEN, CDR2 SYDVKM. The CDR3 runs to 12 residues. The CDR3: CASRLKLQPQHF. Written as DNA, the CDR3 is TGTGCCAGCCGCCTTAAACTTCAGCCCCAGCATTTT.

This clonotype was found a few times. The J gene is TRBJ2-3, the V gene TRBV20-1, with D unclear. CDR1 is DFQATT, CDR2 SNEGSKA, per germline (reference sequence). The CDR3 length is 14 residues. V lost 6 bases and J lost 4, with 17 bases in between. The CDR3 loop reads CSAPTPGDADTQYF. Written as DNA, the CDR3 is TGCAGTGCCCCAACCCCGGGTGACGCAGATACGCAGTATTTT.

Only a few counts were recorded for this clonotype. DNA for the CDR3: TGCAGTGCTAAACAGACTAGCGGGATCTACAATGAGCAGTTCTTC. Its protein product is CSAKQTSGIYNEQFF. The rearrangement uses TRBV20-1 and TRBJ2-1; 11 nucleotides line up with TRBD2. CDR3 length equals 15 residues. CDR1 is DFQATT and CDR2 is SNEGSKA in the germline V gene (reference sequence). The trim removed 4 bases at V and 3 bases at J, leaving 5 bases unmatched.

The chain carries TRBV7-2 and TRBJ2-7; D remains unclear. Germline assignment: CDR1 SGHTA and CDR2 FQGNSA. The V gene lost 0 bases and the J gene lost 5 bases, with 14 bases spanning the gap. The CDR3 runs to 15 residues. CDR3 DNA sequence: TGTGCCAGCAGCTTAGCCGCTGCTGCGATCCACGAGCAGTACTTC. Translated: CASSLAAAAIHEQYF.

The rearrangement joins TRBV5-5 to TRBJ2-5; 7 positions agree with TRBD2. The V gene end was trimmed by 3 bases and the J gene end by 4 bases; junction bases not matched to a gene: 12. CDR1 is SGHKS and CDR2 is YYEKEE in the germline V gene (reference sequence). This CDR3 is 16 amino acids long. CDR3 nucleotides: TGTGCCAGCAGCTGGGGCCCGGGGGAGGGTGGAGAGACCCAGTACTTC. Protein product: CASSWGPGEGGETQYF. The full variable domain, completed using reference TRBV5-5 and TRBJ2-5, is DAGVTQSPTHLIKTRGQQVTLRCSPISGHKSVSWYQQVLGQGPQFIFQYYEKEERGRGNFPDRFSARQFPNYSSELNVNALLLGDSALYLCASSWGPGEGGETQYFGPGTRLLVL.

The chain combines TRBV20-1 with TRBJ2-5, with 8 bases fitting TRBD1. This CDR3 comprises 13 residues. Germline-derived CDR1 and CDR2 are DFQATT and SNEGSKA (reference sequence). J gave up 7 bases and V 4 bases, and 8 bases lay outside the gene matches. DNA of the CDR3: TGCAGTGCTACGGGACAGGAGGTTCGGACCCAGTACTTC. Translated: CSATGQEVRTQYF.

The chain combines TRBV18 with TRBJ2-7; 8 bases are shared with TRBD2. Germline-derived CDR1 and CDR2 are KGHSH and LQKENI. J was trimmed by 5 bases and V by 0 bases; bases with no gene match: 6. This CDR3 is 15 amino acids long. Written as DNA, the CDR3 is TGTGCCAGCTCACCACCGTCGGGGGGGCCCCACGAGCAGTACTTC. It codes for CASSPPSGGPHEQYF.

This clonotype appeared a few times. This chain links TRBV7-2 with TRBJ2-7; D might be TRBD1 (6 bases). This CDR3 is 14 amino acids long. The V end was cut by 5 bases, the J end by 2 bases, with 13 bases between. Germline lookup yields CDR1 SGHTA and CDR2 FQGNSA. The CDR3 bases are TGTGCCAGCAGCACAGGGAGCGGTGCCTACGAGCAGTACTTC. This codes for CASSTGSGAYEQYF.

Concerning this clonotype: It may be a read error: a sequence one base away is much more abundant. CDR3 amino acids: CASSLEQNTGELFF. CDR3 DNA sequence: TGCGCCAGCAGCTTGGAACAGAACACCGGGGAGCTGTTTTTT. This chain connects TRBV5-1 to TRBJ2-2; D call uncertain. The CDR3 totals 14 residues. CDR1 and CDR2 from the germline V gene are SGHRS and YFSETQ. V shed 0 bases and J shed 1 base, with 4 bases lying between them.

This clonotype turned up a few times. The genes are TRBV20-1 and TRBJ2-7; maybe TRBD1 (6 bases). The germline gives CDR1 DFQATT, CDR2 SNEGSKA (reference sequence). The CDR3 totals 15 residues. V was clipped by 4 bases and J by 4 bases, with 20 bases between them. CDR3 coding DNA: TGCAGTGCTACCTTGATCCCGGGACACTTATACGAGCAGTACTTC. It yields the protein CSATLIPGHLYEQYF.

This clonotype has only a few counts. The CDR3 reads CASRHTQQGSYNEQFF. DNA of the CDR3: TGTGCCAGCAGGCATACTCAGCAAGGCTCCTACAATGAGCAGTTCTTC. The V gene is TRBV27, the J gene TRBJ2-1, with D hard to call. Trimming took off 6 bases at V and 0 bases at J, with 15 bases between the two ends. CDR1 is MNHEY, CDR2 SMNVEV, per germline (reference sequence). The CDR3 runs 16 residues.

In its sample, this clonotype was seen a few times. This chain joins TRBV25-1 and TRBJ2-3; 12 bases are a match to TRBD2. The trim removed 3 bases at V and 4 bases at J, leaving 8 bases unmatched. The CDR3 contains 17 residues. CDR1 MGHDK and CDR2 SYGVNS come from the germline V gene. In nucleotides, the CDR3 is TGTGCCAGCAGTGATCATCCTAGCGGGAGGGCATCAGATACGCAGTATTTT. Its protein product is CASSDHPSGRASDTQYF.

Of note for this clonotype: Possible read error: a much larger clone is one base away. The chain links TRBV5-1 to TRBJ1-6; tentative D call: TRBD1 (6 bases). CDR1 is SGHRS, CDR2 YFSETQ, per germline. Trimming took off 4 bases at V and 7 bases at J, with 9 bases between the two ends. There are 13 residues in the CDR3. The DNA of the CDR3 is TGCGCCAGCAGCACAGGACAGAATTCACCCCTCCACTTT. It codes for CASSTGQNSPLHF.

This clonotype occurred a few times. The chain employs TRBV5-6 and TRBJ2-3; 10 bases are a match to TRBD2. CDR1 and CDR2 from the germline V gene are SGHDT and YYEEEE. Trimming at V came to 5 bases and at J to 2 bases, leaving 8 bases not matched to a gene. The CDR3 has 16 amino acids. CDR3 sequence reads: CASSGPGLAITDTQYF. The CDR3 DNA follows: TGTGCCAGCAGTGGCCCGGGACTAGCGATCACAGATACGCAGTATTTT. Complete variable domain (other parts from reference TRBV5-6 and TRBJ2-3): DAGVTQSPTHLIKTRGQQVTLRCSPKSGHDTVSWYQQALGQGPQFIFQYYEEEERQRGNFPDRFSGHQFPNYSSELNVNALLLGDSALYLCASSGPGLAITDTQYFGPGTRLTVL.

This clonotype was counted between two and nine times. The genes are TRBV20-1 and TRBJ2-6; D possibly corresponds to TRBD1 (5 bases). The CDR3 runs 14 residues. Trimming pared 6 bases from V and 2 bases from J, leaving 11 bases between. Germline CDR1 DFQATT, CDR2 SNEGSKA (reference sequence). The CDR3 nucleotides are TGCAGTGCCATTCCAGGGACTGGGGCCAACGTCCTGACTTTC. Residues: CSAIPGTGANVLTF.

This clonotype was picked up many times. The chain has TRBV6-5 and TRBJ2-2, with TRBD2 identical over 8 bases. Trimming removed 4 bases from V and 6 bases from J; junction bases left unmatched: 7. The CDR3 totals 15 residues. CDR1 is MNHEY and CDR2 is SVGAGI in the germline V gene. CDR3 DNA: TGTGCCAGCAGTTGGGGACTAGACGTCCCCGGGGAGCTGTTTTTT. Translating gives CASSWGLDVPGELFF.

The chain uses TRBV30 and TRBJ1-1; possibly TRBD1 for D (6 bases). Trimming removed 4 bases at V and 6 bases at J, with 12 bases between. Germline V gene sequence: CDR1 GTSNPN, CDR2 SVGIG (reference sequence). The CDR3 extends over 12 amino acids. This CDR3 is CAWNREVAEAFF. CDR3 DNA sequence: TGTGCCTGGAACAGGGAAGTTGCTGAAGCTTTCTTT.

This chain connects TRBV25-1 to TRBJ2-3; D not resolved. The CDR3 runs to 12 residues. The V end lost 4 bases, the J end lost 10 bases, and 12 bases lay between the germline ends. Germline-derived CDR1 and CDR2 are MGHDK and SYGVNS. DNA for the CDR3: TGTGCCAGCAGTGCCCGACATATCGCGCAGTATTTT. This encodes CASSARHIAQYF. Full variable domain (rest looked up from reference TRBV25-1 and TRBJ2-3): EADIYQTPRYLVIGTGKKITLECSQTMGHDKMYWYQQDPGMELHLIHYSYGVNSTEKGDLSSESTVSRIRTEHFPLTLESARPSHTSQYLCASSARHIAQYFGPGTRLTVL.

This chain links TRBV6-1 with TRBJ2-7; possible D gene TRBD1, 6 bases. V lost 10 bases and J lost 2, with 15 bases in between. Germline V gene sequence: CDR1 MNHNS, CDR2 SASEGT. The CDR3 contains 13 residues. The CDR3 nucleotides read TGTGCCACCTCGGACAGCCTGACCTACGAGCAGTACTTC. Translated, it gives CATSDSLTYEQYF.

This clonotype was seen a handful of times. The DNA for the CDR3 is TGTGCCAGCAGTCCGTATCGGGACGGCAATCAGCCCCAGCATTTT. As protein: CASSPYRDGNQPQHF. This chain links TRBV6-2 or TRBV6-3 with TRBJ1-5, with D perhaps matching TRBD1 (5 bases). CDR3 length: 15 residues. V was pared by 5 bases and J by 2 bases, with 13 bases between. Germline-derived CDR1 and CDR2 are MNHEY and SVGEGT.